A single sample gave rise to the 23 T cell receptor beta chains below, sequenced in a study of blood T cell repertoires in COVID-19 (dated by TCRdb to about 2020). Receptor amplification or capture employed the immunoSEQ multiplex PCR assay. Sourced from immuneACCESS, this table was stored by TCRdb with only in-frame sequences that have V and J called. A share of the clones is absent; for the studies checked, an unresolved V gene accounts for under half, and the remainder has no known explanation. Within this sample are about 400,000 clones, with around 90% of them counted one time only. Over 1% of the sample goes to the ten largest clones. The sequenced sample was peripheral blood. The receptor source for this set is a man aged 35-49 years with acute or convalescent COVID-19.

The chain couples TRBV19 to TRBJ2-7; D gene unclear. V shed 4 bases and J shed 0 bases, with 13 bases lying between them. Germline CDR1 and CDR2: LNHDA and SQIVND (reference sequence). This CDR3 has 15 amino acids. CDR3 residues: CASSKVLGLSYEQYF. The DNA of the CDR3 is TGTGCCAGTAGTAAGGTGCTGGGCCTCTCCTACGAGCAGTACTTC.

The chain employs TRBV3-1 (or the pseudogene TRBV3-2) and TRBJ1-5, with D possibly TRBD1 on 5 matching bases. There are 14 residues in the CDR3. Germline V gene lookup returns CDR1 LGHDT and CDR2 YNNKEL (reference sequence). Trimming pared 3 bases from V and 4 bases from J, leaving 10 bases between. CDR3: CASSQAPGNQPQHF. CDR3 bases: TGTGCCAGCAGCCAGGCACCAGGGAATCAGCCCCAGCATTTT.

The rearrangement uses TRBV9 and TRBJ2-1; no clear D gene. Trimming cost V 0 bases and J 7 bases, with 14 bases left between them. The CDR3 loop spans 15 amino acids. Germline V gene sequence: CDR1 SGDLS, CDR2 YYNGEE. CDR3 loop: CASSVERYSKNEQFF. CDR3 coding DNA: TGTGCCAGCAGCGTAGAACGGTATAGCAAGAATGAGCAGTTCTTC.

The count of this clone is one. J is TRBJ1-6 and V is TRBV12-3 or TRBV12-4; no clear D gene. V lost 4 bases to trimming and J lost 6 bases, with 7 bases between them. This CDR3 is built from 13 residues. The CDR3 sequence: CASSSDFNSPLHF. CDR3 DNA: TGTGCCAGCAGTTCAGATTTTAATTCACCCCTCCACTTT.

The CDR3 DNA reads TGCGCCAGCAGCCCGATCCTAGCGGGAGGAGGGTTCTTC. Its protein product is CASSPILAGGGFF. The J gene is TRBJ2-1, the V gene TRBV5-1, with TRBD2 matching over 11 bases. CDR3 length equals 13 residues. V gave up 4 bases and J gave up 15 bases; unmatched junction bases: 9. The germline V gene encodes CDR1 SGHRS and CDR2 YFSETQ.

In its sample, this clone was seen a few times. The CDR3 sequence: CASRLGLMNTEAFF. The CDR3 region has the DNA TGTGCCAGCAGACTCGGACTCATGAACACTGAAGCTTTCTTT. The rearrangement links TRBV2 to TRBJ1-1; D remains ambiguous. Germline CDR1 is SNHLY and CDR2 is FYNNEI. This CDR3 is built from 14 residues. V shed 6 bases and J shed 0 bases, with 11 bases lying between them.

This sequence joins TRBV7-2 and TRBJ1-2; D is perhaps TRBD1 (6 bases). Germline V gene lookup returns CDR1 SGHTA and CDR2 FQGNSA. V gave up 3 bases and J gave up 2 bases, with 13 bases separating them. The CDR3 runs 15 residues. CDR3 coding DNA: TGTGCCAGCAGCTTCCCGTCGACAGGAAACTATGGCTACACCTTC. Translating gives CASSFPSTGNYGYTF.

V usage is TRBV29-1 and J usage is TRBJ2-1; D possibly corresponds to TRBD2 (6 bases). Trimming shortened V by 0 bases and J by 5 bases, and 14 bases separated the two germline ends. The germline V gene has CDR1 SQVTM and CDR2 ANQGSEA. The CDR3 sequence is 15 residues long. CDR3 sequence: CSVEEGRGGNNEQFF. The CDR3 DNA reads TGCAGCGTTGAAGAAGGGCGGGGCGGGAACAATGAGCAGTTCTTC.

Only one count was recorded for this clone. The V gene is TRBV9, the J gene TRBJ2-5; 8 bases are a match to TRBD2. CDR1 and CDR2 (germline): SGDLS, YYNGEE. The CDR3 sequence is 15 residues long. V lost 5 bases, J lost 1 base, and 7 bases stayed unmatched. As DNA, the CDR3 is TGTGCCAGCAGTGCGGGGGGACTACTCCAAGAGACCCAGTACTTC. As protein: CASSAGGLLQETQYF.

The CDR3 sequence: CASSFTGNTEAFF. The CDR3 region has the DNA TGCGCCAGCAGCTTTACAGGGAACACTGAAGCTTTCTTT. This chain joins TRBV5-1 and TRBJ1-1, with a tentative D call TRBD1 (5 bases). The ends were cut back, 2 bases at V and 1 base at J, with 6 bases in the middle. This CDR3 is built from 13 residues. The V gene's germline CDR1 is SGHRS and CDR2 YFSETQ.

The chain couples TRBV4-2 to TRBJ2-7, with 7 bases identical to TRBD1. Per the germline V gene, CDR1 is LGHNA and CDR2 is YNFKEQ. V was clipped by 0 bases and J by 3 bases; unmatched bases: 2. The CDR3 runs to 14 residues. The CDR3 sequence is CASSQDHRGYEQYF. The CDR3 DNA is TGTGCCAGCAGCCAAGATCACAGGGGCTACGAGCAGTACTTC.

This chain uses TRBV18 with TRBJ2-3; 8 bases match TRBD2. V lost 1 base to trimming and J lost 4 bases; unmatched junction nucleotides: 7. Germline V gene data show CDR1 as KGHSH and CDR2 as LQKENI. CDR3 size: 16 residues. The DNA of the CDR3 is TGTGCCAGCTCACCACGTACTAGCGGAGAATCAGATACGCAGTATTTT. This gives the protein CASSPRTSGESDTQYF.

This rearrangement joins TRBV19 to TRBJ1-5; D might be TRBD1 (5 bases). V lost 3 bases to trimming and J lost 5 bases, with 11 bases between them. The CDR3 spans 14 residues. Germline values: CDR1 LNHDA, CDR2 SQIVND (reference sequence). DNA for the CDR3: TGTGCCAGTAGTATTTCCACGGGGGATCAGCCCCAGCATTTT. Protein sequence: CASSISTGDQPQHF. The complete variable domain, with remaining parts taken from reference TRBV19 and TRBJ1-5, reads DGGITQSPKYLFRKEGQNVTLSCEQNLNHDAMYWYRQDPGQGLRLIYYSQIVNDFQKGDIAEGYSVSREKKESFPLTVTSAQKNPTAFYLCASSISTGDQPQHFGDGTRLSIL.

This sequence joins TRBV5-5 and TRBJ1-4, with unresolved D. Deletions cut 0 bases from V and 4 bases from J, with 10 bases between. CDR1 is SGHKS and CDR2 is YYEKEE in the germline V gene (reference sequence). The CDR3 covers 15 residues. This CDR3 reads CASSLGWQNNEKLFF. The CDR3, as DNA: TGTGCCAGCAGCTTGGGTTGGCAGAATAATGAAAAACTGTTTTTT. Combining the CDR3 with reference TRBV5-5 and TRBJ1-4 gives the whole variable domain DAGVTQSPTHLIKTRGQQVTLRCSPISGHKSVSWYQQVLGQGPQFIFQYYEKEERGRGNFPDRFSARQFPNYSSELNVNALLLGDSALYLCASSLGWQNNEKLFFGSGTQLSVL.

The V and J genes are TRBV7-6 and TRBJ2-5, with 8 bases aligning to TRBD2. V trimming: 5 bases; J trimming: 3 bases; junction bases outside the gene matches: 8. Germline V gene lookup returns CDR1 SGHVS and CDR2 FNYEAQ. CDR3 length: 15 residues. CDR3 sequence (DNA): TGTGCCAGCAGCACCCGACTAGCGCGAAAAGAGACCCAGTACTTC. Translation gives CASSTRLARKETQYF. The full variable domain, with the rest looked up from reference TRBV7-6 and TRBJ2-5, is GAGVSQSPRYKVTKRGQDVALRCDPISGHVSLYWYRQALGQGPEFLTYFNYEAQQDKSGLPNDRFSAERPEGSISTLTIQRTEQRDSAMYRCASSTRLARKETQYFGPGTRLLVL.

The gene calls are TRBV21-1 and TRBJ2-7; the D segment call TRBD1 is taken from the table without a DNA check. TRBV21-1 is shown as a pseudogene. This CDR3 region has 17 residues. CDR3 DNA sequence: TGTGCCAGCAGCAAAGATCTAGGAGACAGACAAACCAACGAGCAGTACTTC. The encoded protein is CASSKDLGDRQTNEQYF.

The chain carries TRBV27 and TRBJ1-1, with D possibly being TRBD1 (5 bases). Germline values: CDR1 MNHEY, CDR2 SMNVEV (reference sequence). V lost 0 bases and J 1 base, leaving 9 bases between the germline ends. The CDR3 runs 15 residues. The DNA of the CDR3 is TGTGCCAGCAGTTTATCCGTCACAGGGAACACTGAAGCTTTCTTT. Protein: CASSLSVTGNTEAFF.

The rearrangement joins TRBV10-3 to TRBJ2-1; 9 nucleotides line up with TRBD1. CDR3 length equals 16 residues. CDR1 and CDR2 from the germline V gene are ENHRY and SYGVKD. V lost 10 bases to trimming and J lost 12 bases; unmatched junction nucleotides: 22. CDR3 loop: CATEHSGTGSISRQFF. Written as DNA, the CDR3 is TGTGCCACCGAGCACTCCGGGACAGGGAGTATATCCCGGCAGTTCTTC.

This chain connects TRBV27 to TRBJ1-1; 7 bases match TRBD1. CDR1 and CDR2 (germline): MNHEY, SMNVEV (reference sequence). V lost 6 bases and J lost 7; bases outside the gene matches: 5. The CDR3 sequence is 12 residues long. This CDR3 reads CASRRGQYEAFF. For the CDR3, the DNA is TGTGCCAGCAGACGGGGACAGTATGAAGCTTTCTTT.

The chain uses TRBV5-1 and TRBJ1-1, with 7 positions matching TRBD1. This CDR3 is 14 amino acids long. V shed 3 bases, J shed 3 bases, and the junction held 5 bases outside the gene matches. The germline gives CDR1 SGHRS, CDR2 YFSETQ. Here the CDR3 DNA reads TGCGCCAGCAGCTATACAACAGGGGACACTGAAGCTTTCTTT. This gives the protein CASSYTTGDTEAFF.

This clone appeared a single time. The chain employs TRBV4-3 and TRBJ1-1, with 9 bases that match TRBD1. The germline gives CDR1 LGHNA, CDR2 YSLEER. This CDR3 spans 17 amino acids. The V gene end was trimmed by 11 bases and the J gene end by 0 bases; junction bases not matched to a gene: 16. The DNA of the CDR3 is TGCGCCCCCCGCCGACAGGGGGGGCCGTACATGAACACTGAAGCTTTCTTT. Amino acid sequence: CAPRRQGGPYMNTEAFF.

The chain has TRBV6-2 or TRBV6-3 and TRBJ2-7; 10 bases align to TRBD1. The CDR3 contains 15 residues. The V gene's germline CDR1 is MNHEY and CDR2 SVGEGT. With V trimmed by 2 bases and J by 3 bases, 4 bases remained unmatched. CDR3 region: CASSYRQGASYEQYF. In DNA form, the CDR3 reads TGTGCCAGCAGTTACAGACAGGGGGCGAGCTACGAGCAGTACTTC.

The genes are TRBV5-1 and TRBJ2-3; TRBD1 matches at 11 bases. The CDR3 contains 15 residues. Losses at the gene ends were 4 bases for V and 3 bases for J; bases not matched to a gene: 4. The germline V gene encodes CDR1 SGHRS and CDR2 YFSETQ. The CDR3 spells CASSPDRGRTDTQYF. The CDR3 DNA follows: TGCGCCAGCAGCCCGGACAGGGGGCGGACAGATACGCAGTATTTT.